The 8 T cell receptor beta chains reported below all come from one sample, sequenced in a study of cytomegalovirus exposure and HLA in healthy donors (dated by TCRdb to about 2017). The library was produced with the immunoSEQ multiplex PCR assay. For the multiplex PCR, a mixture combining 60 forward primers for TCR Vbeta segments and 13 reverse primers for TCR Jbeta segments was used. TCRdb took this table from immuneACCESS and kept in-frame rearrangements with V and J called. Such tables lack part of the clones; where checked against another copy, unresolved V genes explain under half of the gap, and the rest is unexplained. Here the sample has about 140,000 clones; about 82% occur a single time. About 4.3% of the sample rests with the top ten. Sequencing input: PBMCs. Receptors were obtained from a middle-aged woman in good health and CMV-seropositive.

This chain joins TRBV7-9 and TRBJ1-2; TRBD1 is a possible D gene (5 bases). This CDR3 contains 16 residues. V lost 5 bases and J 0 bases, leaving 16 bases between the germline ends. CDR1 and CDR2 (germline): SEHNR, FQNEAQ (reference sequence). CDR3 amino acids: CASSENRAGTNYGYTF. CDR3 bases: TGTGCCAGCAGCGAAAATCGGGCAGGGACTAACTATGGCTACACCTTC.

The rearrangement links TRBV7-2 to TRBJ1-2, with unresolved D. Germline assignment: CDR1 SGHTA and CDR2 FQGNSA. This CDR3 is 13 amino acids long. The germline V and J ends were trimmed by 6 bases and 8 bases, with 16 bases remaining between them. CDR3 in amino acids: CASSIGPLRGYTF. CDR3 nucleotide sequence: TGTGCCAGCAGTATTGGTCCTTTGCGGGGCTACACCTTC.

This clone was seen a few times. In DNA, the CDR3 is TGTGCCAGCAGCTTAGAGCCAGGGAACCATCAGCCCCAGCATTTT. It yields the protein CASSLEPGNHQPQHF. This sequence joins TRBV7-8 and TRBJ1-5, with D possibly matching TRBD1 (5 bases). The CDR3 spans 15 residues. Germline V gene data show CDR1 as SGHVS and CDR2 as FQNEAQ. The V end lost 1 base, the J end lost 5 bases, and 12 bases lay between the germline ends.

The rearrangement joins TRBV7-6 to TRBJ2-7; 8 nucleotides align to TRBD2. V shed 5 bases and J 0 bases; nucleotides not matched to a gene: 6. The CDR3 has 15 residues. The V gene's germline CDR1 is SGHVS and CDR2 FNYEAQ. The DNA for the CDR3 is TGTGCCAGCAGCCCTATAGCGGGGAGCTCCTACGAGCAGTACTTC. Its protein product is CASSPIAGSSYEQYF.

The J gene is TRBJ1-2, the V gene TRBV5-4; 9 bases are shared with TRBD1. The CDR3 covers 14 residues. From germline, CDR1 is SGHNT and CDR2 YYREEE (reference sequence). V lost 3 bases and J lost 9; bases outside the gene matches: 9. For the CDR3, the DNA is TGTGCCAGCAGCTCCCAGGGACAGGGCGAGAGCTACACCTTC. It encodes CASSSQGQGESYTF.

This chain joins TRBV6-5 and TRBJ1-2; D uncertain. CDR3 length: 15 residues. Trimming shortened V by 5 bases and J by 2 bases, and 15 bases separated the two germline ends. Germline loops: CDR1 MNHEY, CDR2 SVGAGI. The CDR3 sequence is CASSTPTRGNYGYTF. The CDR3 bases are TGTGCCAGCAGTACACCGACGCGGGGAAACTATGGCTACACCTTC.

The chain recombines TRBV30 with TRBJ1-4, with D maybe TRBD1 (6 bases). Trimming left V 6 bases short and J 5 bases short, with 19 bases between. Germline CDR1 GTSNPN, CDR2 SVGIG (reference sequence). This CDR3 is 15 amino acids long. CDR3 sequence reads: CACSNGGLRNEKLFF. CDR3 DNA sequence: TGTGCCTGTTCAAACGGGGGGCTTAGAAATGAAAAACTGTTTTTT.

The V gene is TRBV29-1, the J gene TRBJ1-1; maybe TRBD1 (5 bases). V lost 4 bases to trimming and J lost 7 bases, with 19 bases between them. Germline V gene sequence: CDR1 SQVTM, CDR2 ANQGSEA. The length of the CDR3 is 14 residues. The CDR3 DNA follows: TGCAGCGTTGTGTCCGCAGGGTCCCTTAGTGAAGCTTTCTTT. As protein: CSVVSAGSLSEAFF.